The clone carrying this TCR beta chain showed up just a few times. Arm-PCR of CDR3 regions and iRepertoire HTBI primers were used to build TCR beta libraries. TCRdb itself ran the multiplex PCR reads through MiXCR, one entry per CDR3 protein. The repertoire holds about 310,000 distinct CDR3 sequences, with over 15% as singletons. The sample belongs to a study of regulatory T cells in long-lasting Graves disease. Time point: newly diagnosed GD, antithyroid drugs for less than 3 months. After RNA was extracted from PBMCs, the TCR library was made from it. Germline lookup yields CDR1 MGHRA and CDR2 YSYEKL. V was pared by 4 bases and J by 1 base, with 3 bases of the junction left unmatched. CDR3 size: 14 residues.

The sequences come from peripheral blood mononuclear cells (PBMCs), collected at new diagnosis, from a patient treated with antithyroid drugs. The receptor was derived from a female donor with Graves disease. The chain has TRBV4-1 and TRBJ2-7, with TRBD1 matching over 8 bases. CDR3 in amino acids: CASSPGQESYEQYF. CDR3 sequence (DNA): TGCGCCAGCAGCCCGGGACAGGAGTCCTACGAGCAGTACTTC.